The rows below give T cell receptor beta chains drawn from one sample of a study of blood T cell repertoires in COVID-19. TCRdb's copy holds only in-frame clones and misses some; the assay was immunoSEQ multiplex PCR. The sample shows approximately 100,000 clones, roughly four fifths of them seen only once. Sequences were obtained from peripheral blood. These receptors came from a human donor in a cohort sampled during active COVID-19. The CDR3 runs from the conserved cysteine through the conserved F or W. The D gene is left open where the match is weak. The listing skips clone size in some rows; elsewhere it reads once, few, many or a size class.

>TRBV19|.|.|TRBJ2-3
CASSIPADTQYF
TGTGCCAGTAGTATCCCGGCAGATACGCAGTATTTT
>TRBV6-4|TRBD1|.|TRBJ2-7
CASSERGTGAYEQYF
TGTGCCAGCAGTGAGAGGGGGACAGGGGCCTACGAGCAGTACTTC
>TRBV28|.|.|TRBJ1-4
CASSSYRQANEKLFF
TGTGCCAGCAGTTCTTACCGACAGGCAAATGAAAAACTGTTTTTT
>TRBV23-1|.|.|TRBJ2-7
CASSQSRQNKIYEQYF
TGCGCCAGCAGTCAATCACGTCAAAACAAGATATACGAGCAGTACTTC
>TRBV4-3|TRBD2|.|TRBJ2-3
CASSQDLQRGTDTQYF
TGCGCCAGCAGCCAAGATTTACAGCGGGGAACAGATACGCAGTATTTT
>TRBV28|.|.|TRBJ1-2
CASRTGANYGYTF
TGTGCCAGTCGAACGGGAGCTAACTATGGCTACACCTTC
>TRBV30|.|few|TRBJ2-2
CAWSIKGATSTGELFF
TGTGCCTGGAGTATAAAGGGGGCGACTAGCACCGGGGAGCTGTTTTTT
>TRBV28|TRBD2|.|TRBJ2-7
CASSLGTSGRDEQYF
TGTGCCAGCAGTCTTGGGACTAGCGGGAGGGACGAGCAGTACTTC
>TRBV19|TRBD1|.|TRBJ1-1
CASQGWGQGQDTEAFF
TGTGCCAGTCAGGGTTGGGGACAGGGGCAAGACACTGAAGCTTTCTTT
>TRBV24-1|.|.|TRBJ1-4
CATSDSTGRATNEKLFF
TGTGCCACCAGTGATTCGACCGGGAGGGCAACTAATGAAAAACTGTTTTTT
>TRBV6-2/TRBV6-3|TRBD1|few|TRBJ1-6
CASSYRRGRNNSPLHF
TGTGCCAGCAGTTATCGCAGGGGGCGAAATAATTCACCCCTCCACTTT
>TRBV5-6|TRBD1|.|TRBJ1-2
CASSFQQGTNYGYTF
TGTGCCAGCAGCTTCCAACAGGGGACCAACTATGGCTACACCTTC
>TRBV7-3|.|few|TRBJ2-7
CASSANRAAYEQYF
TGTGCCAGCAGCGCCAACAGGGCCGCCTACGAGCAGTACTTC
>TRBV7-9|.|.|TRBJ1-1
CASSFELNTEAFF
TGTGCCAGCAGCTTTGAGTTGAACACTGAAGCTTTCTTT
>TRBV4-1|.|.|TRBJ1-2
CASSQLTGPGYGYTF
TGCGCCAGCAGCCAATTAACAGGTCCCGGCTATGGCTACACCTTC
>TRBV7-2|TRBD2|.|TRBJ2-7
CASSLAPSGGSYEQYF
TGTGCCAGCAGCTTAGCACCTAGCGGGGGGTCCTACGAGCAGTACTTC
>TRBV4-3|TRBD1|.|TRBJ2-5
CASSQAGTGSETQYF
TGCGCCAGCAGCCAGGCCGGGACAGGGTCCGAGACCCAGTACTTC
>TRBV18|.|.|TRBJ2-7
CASSTGDRQYF
TGTGCCAGCTCGACGGGAGACAGGCAGTACTTC
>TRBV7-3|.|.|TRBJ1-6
CASSLNRNNSPLHF
TGTGCCAGCAGCTTAAACAGGAATAATTCACCCCTCCACTTT
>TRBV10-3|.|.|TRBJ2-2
CAISEPHTGTLTGELFF
TGTGCCATCAGTGAGCCGCACACCGGGACACTTACCGGGGAGCTGTTTTTT
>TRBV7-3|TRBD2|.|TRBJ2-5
CASSPRAGLEETQYF
TGTGCCAGCAGCCCCCGGGCGGGACTAGAAGAGACCCAGTACTTC
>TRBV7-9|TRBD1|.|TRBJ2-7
CASSSLTGAREWGSYEQYF
TGTGCCAGCAGCTCACTGACAGGGGCACGGGAGTGGGGGTCCTACGAGCAGTACTTC
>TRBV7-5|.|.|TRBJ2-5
CARSEVTSGRNEETQYF
TGTGCCAGAAGCGAAGTGACTAGCGGGAGAAATGAGGAGACCCAGTACTTC
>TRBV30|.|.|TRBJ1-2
CAWSVGVDYGYTF
TGTGCCTGGAGTGTAGGGGTGGACTATGGCTACACCTTC
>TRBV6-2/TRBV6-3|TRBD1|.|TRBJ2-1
CASSNTQGAGEQFF
TGTGCCAGCAGTAACACACAGGGGGCGGGTGAGCAGTTCTTC
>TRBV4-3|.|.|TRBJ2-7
CASSQQSTGSYEQYF
TGCGCCAGCAGCCAACAATCGACAGGATCCTACGAGCAGTACTTC
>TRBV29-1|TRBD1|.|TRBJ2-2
CSVEDWAGGNTGELFF
TGCAGCGTTGAAGACTGGGCAGGGGGGAACACCGGGGAGCTGTTTTTT
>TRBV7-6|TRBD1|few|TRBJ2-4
CASSLNTGQNIQYF
TGTGCCAGCAGCTTAAATACGGGACAGAACATTCAGTACTTC
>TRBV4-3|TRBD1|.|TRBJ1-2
CASSQDLTRTGFFDYGYTF
TGCGCCAGCAGCCAAGATCTAACCCGGACAGGGTTTTTCGACTATGGCTACACCTTC
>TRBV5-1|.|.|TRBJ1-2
CASSFIDGTNYGYTF
TGCGCCAGCAGCTTCATCGACGGGACTAACTATGGCTACACCTTC
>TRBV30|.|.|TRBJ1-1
CAWSVLTVNTEAFF
TGTGCCTGGAGTGTACTGACAGTGAACACTGAAGCTTTCTTT
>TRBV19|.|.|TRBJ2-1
CASNIMGHPNYNEQFF
TGTGCCAGTAATATTATGGGACATCCTAATTACAATGAGCAGTTCTTC
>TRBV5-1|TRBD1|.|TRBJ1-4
CASSRGQGMTNEKLFF
TGCGCCAGCAGCCGGGGACAGGGGATGACTAATGAAAAACTGTTTTTT
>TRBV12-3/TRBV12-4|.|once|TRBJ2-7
CASRPTGYEGQYF
TGTGCCAGCAGGCCGACAGGTTATGAGGGGCAGTACTTC
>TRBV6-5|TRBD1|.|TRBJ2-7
CASSQDRGHEQYF
TGTGCCAGCAGTCAGGACAGGGGCCACGAGCAGTACTTC
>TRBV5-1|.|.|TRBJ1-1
CASSLSVVVNTEAFF
TGCGCCAGCAGCTTGTCGGTTGTTGTAAACACTGAAGCTTTCTTT
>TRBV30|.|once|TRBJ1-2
CAWTSALNYGYTF
TGTGCCTGGACATCCGCCCTAAACTATGGCTACACCTTC
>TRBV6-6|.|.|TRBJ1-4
CASSYTSEKPNEKLFF
TGTGCCAGCAGTTACACCTCCGAAAAGCCTAATGAAAAACTGTTTTTT
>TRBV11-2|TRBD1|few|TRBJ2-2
CASSLDRGSGLFF
TGTGCCAGCAGCCTCGACAGGGGGAGTGGGCTGTTTTTT
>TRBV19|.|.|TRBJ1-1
CASTPSWAPEAFF
TGTGCCAGTACCCCCAGCTGGGCCCCTGAAGCTTTCTTT
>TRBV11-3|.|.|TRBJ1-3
CASSAKGVLSGNTIYF
TGTGCCAGCAGCGCGAAGGGGGTCCTCTCTGGAAACACCATATATTTT
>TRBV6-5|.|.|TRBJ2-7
CASSSGGRYEQYF
TGTGCCAGCAGTTCGGGTGGTCGGTACGAGCAGTACTTC
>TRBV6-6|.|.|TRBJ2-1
CASSYPDRQVDNEQFF
TGTGCCAGCAGTTACCCGGACAGACAAGTCGACAATGAGCAGTTCTTC
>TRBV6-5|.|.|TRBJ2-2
CASTTGDANTGELFF
TGTGCCAGCACCACGGGGGACGCGAACACCGGGGAGCTGTTTTTT
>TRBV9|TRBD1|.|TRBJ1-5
CASSVAEGEDRGLGQPQHF
TGTGCCAGCAGCGTAGCGGAGGGGGAGGACAGGGGGCTGGGTCAGCCCCAGCATTTT
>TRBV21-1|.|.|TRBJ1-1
CASSKSVVLNTEAFF
TGTGCCAGCAGCAAAAGCGTGGTTTTGAACACTGAAGCTTTCTTT
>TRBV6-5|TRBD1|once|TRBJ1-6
CASSRQGESPLHF
TGTGCCAGCAGTCGTCAGGGGGAATCACCCCTCCACTTT
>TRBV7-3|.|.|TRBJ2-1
CASSLMMADPNEQFF
TGTGCCAGCAGCTTAATGATGGCAGATCCCAATGAGCAGTTCTTC
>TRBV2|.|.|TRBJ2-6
CASPEEGSGANVLTF
TGTGCCTCCCCGGAGGAGGGCTCTGGGGCCAACGTCCTGACTTTC
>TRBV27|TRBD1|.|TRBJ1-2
CASSPPPGGDNYGYTF
TGTGCCAGCAGTCCCCCGCCAGGGGGAGATAACTATGGCTACACCTTC
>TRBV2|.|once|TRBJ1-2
CASIPERDYYGYTF
TGTGCCAGCATCCCCGAACGGGACTACTATGGCTACACCTTC